This T cell receptor (beta chain) derives from a study of response to subunit inactivated influenza vaccine. Regarding this clonotype: The antigen is not known. The junction differs from germline at one of its ends, possibly a read error.

Findings and limits, study-wide: It was the authors' suggestion that each seasonal influenza vaccination recruits few new T cells.

The CDR3 loop spans 16 amino acids. Per germline, CDR1 SGHRS and CDR2 YFSETQ. TCRdb processed the RT-PCR reads anew with MiXCR; each CDR3 protein has one entry. Here the sample spans a few hundred thousand distinct CDR3 sequences, 14% being singletons. The sequenced sample was PBMCs from blood, obtained 12 days after vaccination. The sequence was collected from a man aged 45 to 65 who received an inactivated influenza vaccine. V is TRBV5-1 and J is TRBJ2-1, with 8 nucleotides matching TRBD2. CDR3 loop: CANSLGLGGAYNEQFF. The CDR3 DNA reads as TGCGCCAACAGCTTGGGTCTCGGGGGGGCCTACAATGAGCAGTTCTTC.